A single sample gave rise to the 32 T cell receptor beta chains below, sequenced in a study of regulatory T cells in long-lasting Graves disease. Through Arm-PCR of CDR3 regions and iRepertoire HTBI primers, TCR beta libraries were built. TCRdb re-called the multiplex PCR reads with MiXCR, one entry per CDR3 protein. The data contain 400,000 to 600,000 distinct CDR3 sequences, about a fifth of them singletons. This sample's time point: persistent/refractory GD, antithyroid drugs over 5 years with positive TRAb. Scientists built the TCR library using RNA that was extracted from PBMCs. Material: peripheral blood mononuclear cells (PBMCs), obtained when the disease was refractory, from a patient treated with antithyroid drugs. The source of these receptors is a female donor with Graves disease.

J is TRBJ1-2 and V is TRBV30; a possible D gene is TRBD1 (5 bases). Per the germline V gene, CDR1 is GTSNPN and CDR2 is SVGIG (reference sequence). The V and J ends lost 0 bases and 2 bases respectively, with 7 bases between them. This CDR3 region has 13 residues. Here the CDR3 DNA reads TGTGCCTGGAGTGTACCAGGGAACTATGGCTACACCTTC. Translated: CAWSVPGNYGYTF. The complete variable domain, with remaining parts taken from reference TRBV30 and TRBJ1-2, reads SQTIHQWPATLVQPVGSPLSLECTVEGTSNPNLYWYRQAAGRGLQLLFYSVGIGQISSEVPQNLSASRPQDRQFILSSKKLLLSDSGFYLCAWSVPGNYGYTFGSGTRLTVV.

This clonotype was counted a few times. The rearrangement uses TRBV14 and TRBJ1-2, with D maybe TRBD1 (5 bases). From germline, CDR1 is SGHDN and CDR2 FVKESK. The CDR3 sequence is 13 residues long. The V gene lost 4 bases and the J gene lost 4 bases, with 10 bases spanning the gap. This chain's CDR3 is CASSRGTVYGYTF. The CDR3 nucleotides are TGTGCCAGCAGCCGGGGCACGGTCTATGGCTACACCTTC.

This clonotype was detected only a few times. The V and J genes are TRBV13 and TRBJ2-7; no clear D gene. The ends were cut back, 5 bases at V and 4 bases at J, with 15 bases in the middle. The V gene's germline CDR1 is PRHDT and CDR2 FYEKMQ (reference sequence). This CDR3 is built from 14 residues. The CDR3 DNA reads TGTGCCAGCAGCAGCCGCTCGGAGAGTTACGAGCAGTACTTC. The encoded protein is CASSSRSESYEQYF. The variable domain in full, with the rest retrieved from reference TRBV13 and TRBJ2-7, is AAGVIQSPRHLIKEKRETATLKCYPIPRHDTVYWYQQGPGQDPQFLISFYEKMQSDKGSIPDRFSAQQFSDYHSELNMSSLELGDSALYFCASSSRSESYEQYFGPGTRLTVT.

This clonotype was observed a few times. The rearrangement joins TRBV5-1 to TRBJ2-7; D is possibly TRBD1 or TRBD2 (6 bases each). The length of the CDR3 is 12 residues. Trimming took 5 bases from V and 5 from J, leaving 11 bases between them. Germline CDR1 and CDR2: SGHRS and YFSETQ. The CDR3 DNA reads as TGCGCCAGCAGTTGGGGGGCGAACGAGCAGTACTTC. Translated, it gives CASSWGANEQYF.

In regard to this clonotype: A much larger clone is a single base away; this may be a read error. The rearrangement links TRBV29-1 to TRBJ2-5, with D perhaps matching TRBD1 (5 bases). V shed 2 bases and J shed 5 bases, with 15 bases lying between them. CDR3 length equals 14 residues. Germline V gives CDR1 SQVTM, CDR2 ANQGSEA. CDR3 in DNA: TGCAGCGTTGAACCACAGGTCTCCCGGGAGACCCAGTACTTC. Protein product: CSVEPQVSRETQYF. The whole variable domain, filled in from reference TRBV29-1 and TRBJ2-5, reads SAVISQKPSRDICQRGTSLTIQCQVDSQVTMMFWYRQQPGQSLTLIATANQGSEATYESGFVIDKFPISRPNLTFSTLTVSNMSPEDSSIYLCSVEPQVSRETQYFGPGTRLLVL.

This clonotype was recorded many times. CDR3 region: CASSVLRQGLNYGYTF. In DNA, the CDR3 is TGTGCCAGCAGTGTTCTACGACAGGGGCTTAACTATGGCTACACCTTC. The chain employs TRBV2 and TRBJ1-2, with 8 bases aligning to TRBD1. CDR3 length: 16 amino acids. V was pared by 4 bases and J by 1 base, with 8 bases of the junction left unmatched. Per germline, CDR1 SNHLY and CDR2 FYNNEI. Together with reference TRBV2 and TRBJ1-2, the CDR3 gives the full variable domain: EPEVTQTPSHQVTQMGQEVILRCVPISNHLYFYWYRQILGQKVEFLVSFYNNEISEKSEIFDDQFSVERPDGSNFTLKIRSTKLEDSAMYFCASSVLRQGLNYGYTFGSGTRLTVV.

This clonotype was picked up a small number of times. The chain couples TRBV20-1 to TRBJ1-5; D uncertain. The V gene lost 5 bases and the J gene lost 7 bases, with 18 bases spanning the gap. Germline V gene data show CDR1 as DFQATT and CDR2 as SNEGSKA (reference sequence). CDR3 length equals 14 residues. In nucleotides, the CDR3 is TGCAGTGCTCTTACAGAAACTGTTTGGCAGCCCCAGCATTTT. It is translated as CSALTETVWQPQHF.

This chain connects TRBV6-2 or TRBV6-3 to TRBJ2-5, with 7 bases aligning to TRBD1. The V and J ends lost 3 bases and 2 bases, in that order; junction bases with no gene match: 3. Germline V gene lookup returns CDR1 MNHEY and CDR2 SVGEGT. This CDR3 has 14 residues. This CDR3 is CASSYRQGQETQYF. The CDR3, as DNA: TGTGCCAGCAGTTATAGACAGGGACAAGAGACCCAGTACTTC.

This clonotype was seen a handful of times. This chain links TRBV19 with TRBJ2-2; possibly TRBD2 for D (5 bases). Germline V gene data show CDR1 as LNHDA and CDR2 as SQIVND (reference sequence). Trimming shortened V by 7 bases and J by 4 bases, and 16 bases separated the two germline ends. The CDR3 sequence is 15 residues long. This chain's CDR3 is CASISGMVGTGELFF. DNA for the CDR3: TGTGCCAGTATCTCCGGGATGGTGGGCACCGGGGAGCTGTTTTTT.

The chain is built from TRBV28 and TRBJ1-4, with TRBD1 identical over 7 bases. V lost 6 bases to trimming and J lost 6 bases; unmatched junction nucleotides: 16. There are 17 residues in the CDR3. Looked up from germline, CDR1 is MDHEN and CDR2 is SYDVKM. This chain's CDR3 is CASSQIPGTEEYEKLFF. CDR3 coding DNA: TGTGCCAGCAGCCAAATCCCCGGGACAGAAGAGTATGAAAAACTGTTTTTT.

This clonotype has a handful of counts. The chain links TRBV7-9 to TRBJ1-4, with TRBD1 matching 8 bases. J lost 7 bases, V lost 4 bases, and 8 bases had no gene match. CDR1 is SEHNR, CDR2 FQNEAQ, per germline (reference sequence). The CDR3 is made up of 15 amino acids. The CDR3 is CASSSQTGALEKLFF. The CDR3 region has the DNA TGTGCCAGCAGCTCCCAGACAGGGGCCCTTGAAAAACTGTTTTTT.

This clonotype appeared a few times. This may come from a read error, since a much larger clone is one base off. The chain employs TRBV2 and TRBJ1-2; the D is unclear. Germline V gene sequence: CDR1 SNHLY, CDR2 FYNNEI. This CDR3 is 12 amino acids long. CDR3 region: CASTQRIYGHTF. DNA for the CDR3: TGTGCCAGCACCCAAAGGATTTATGGCCACACCTTC. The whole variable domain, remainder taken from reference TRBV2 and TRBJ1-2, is EPEVTQTPSHQVTQMGQEVILRCVPISNHLYFYWYRQILGQKVEFLVSFYNNEISEKSEIFDDQFSVERPDGSNFTLKIRSTKLEDSAMYFCASTQRIYGHTFGSGTRLTVV.

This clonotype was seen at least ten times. The CDR3 coding sequence is TGTGCCAGCAGTTACTCCCAGGGAGTGGCCGCCGGGGAGCAGTACTTC. Translated: CASSYSQGVAAGEQYF. V is TRBV6-5 and J is TRBJ2-7; D assignment may be TRBD1 or TRBD2 (5 bases each). This CDR3 is 16 amino acids long. V dropped 0 bases and J dropped 7 bases, with 19 bases sitting between them. The germline V gene has CDR1 MNHEY and CDR2 SVGAGI.

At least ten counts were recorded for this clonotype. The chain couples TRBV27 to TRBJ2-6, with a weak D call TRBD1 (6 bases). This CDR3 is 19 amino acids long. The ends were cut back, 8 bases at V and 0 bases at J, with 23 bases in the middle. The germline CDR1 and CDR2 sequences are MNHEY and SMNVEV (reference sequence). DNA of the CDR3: TGTGCCAGCCGGCGGCCGGGGACATTCTCCGGCTCTGGGGCCAACGTCCTGACTTTC. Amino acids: CASRRPGTFSGSGANVLTF.

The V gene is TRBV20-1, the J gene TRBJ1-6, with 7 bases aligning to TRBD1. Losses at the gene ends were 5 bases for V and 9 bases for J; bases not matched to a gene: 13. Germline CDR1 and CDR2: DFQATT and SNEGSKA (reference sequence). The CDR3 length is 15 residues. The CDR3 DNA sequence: TGCAGTGCTCGACCCAACGACAGGGAAGCTTCACCCCTCCACTTT. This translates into CSARPNDREASPLHF.

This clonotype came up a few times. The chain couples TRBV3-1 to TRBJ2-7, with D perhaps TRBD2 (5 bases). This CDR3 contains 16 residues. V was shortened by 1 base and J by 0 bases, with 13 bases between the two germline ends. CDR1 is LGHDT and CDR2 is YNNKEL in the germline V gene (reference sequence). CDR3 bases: TGTGCCAGCAGCCAAGCCGCACCGCGGGTCTCCTACGAGCAGTACTTC. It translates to CASSQAAPRVSYEQYF.

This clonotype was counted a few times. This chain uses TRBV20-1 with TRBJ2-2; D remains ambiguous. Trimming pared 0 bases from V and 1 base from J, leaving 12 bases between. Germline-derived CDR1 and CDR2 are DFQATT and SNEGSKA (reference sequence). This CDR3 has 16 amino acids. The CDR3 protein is CSARDRGGVNTGELFF. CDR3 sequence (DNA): TGCAGTGCTAGAGATAGAGGCGGAGTGAACACCGGGGAGCTGTTTTTT.

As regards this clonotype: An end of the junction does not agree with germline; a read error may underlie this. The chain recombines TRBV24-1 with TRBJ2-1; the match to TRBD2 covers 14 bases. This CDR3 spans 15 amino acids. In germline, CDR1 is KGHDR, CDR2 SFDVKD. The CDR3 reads CATSDPGTSGSLRIF. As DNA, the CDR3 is TGTGCCACCAGTGACCCAGGGACTAGCGGGAGTTTAAGGATCTTC.

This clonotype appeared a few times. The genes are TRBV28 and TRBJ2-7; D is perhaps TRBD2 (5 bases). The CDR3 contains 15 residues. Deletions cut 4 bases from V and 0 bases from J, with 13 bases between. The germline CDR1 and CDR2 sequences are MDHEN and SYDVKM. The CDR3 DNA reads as TGTGCCAGCAGTTCTGTCGGTGGAGGCTCCTACGAGCAGTACTTC. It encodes CASSSVGGGSYEQYF.

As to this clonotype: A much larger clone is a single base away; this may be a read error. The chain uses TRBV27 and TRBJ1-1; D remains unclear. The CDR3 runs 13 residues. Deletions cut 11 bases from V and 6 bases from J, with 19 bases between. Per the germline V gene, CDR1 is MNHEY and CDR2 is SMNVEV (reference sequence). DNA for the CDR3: TGTGCCGCACCCGGAGGTCCGTACGCTGAAGCTTTCTTT. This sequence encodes CAAPGGPYAEAFF.

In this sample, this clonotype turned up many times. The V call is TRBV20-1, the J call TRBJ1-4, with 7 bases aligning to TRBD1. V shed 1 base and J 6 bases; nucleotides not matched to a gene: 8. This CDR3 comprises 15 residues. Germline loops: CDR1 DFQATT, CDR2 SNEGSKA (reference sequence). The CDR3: CSARGPGGKYEKLFF. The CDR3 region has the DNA TGCAGTGCTAGAGGACCAGGGGGAAAGTATGAAAAACTGTTTTTT.

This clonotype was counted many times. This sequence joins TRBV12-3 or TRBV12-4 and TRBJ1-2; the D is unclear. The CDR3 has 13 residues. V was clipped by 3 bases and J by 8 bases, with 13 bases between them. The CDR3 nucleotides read TGTGCCAGCAGTTTCCTGGAATCCGCGGGCTACACCTTC. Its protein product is CASSFLESAGYTF.

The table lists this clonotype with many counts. CDR3 sequence: CASSYSNVGGSPLHF. The CDR3 DNA sequence: TGTGCCAGCAGTTACTCGAATGTCGGCGGTTCACCCCTCCACTTT. The gene calls are TRBV6-5 and TRBJ1-6; no clear D. This CDR3 has 15 residues. V gave up 0 bases and J gave up 9 bases, with 12 bases separating them. CDR1 is MNHEY, CDR2 SVGAGI, per germline.

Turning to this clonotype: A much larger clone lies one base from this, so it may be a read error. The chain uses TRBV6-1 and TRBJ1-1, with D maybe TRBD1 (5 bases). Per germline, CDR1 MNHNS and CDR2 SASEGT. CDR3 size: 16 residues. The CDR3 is CAGSEGLGVWDTEAFF. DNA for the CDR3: TGTGCCGGCAGTGAAGGGTTGGGGGTGTGGGACACTGAAGCTTTCTTT.

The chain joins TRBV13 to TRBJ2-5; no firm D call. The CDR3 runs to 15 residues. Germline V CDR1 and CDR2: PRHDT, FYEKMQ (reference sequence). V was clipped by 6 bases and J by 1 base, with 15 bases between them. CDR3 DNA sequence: TGTGCCAGCAGTCCTCTTGGCAACCTCCAAGAGACCCAGTACTTC. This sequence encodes CASSPLGNLQETQYF.

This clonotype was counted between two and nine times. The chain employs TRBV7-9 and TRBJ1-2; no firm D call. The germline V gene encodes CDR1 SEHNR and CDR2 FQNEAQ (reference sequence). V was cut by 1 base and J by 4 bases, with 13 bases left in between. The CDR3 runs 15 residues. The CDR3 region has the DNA TGTGCCAGCAGCTTAGGGGCAGCACTAACCTATGGCTACACCTTC. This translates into CASSLGAALTYGYTF.

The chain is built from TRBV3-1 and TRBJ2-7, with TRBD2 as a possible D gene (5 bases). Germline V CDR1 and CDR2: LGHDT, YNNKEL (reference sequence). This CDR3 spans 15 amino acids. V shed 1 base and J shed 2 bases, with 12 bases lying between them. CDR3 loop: CASSQAGHGTYEQYF. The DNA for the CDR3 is TGTGCCAGCAGCCAAGCGGGTCACGGGACCTACGAGCAGTACTTC.

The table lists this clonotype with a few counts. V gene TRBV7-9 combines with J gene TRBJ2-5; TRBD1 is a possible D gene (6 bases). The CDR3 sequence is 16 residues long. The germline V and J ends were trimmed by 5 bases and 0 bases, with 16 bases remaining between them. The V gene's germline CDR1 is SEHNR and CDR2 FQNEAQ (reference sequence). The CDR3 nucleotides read TGTGCCAGCAGCGAGGGGGAACCCGGGTACCAAGAGACCCAGTACTTC. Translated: CASSEGEPGYQETQYF.

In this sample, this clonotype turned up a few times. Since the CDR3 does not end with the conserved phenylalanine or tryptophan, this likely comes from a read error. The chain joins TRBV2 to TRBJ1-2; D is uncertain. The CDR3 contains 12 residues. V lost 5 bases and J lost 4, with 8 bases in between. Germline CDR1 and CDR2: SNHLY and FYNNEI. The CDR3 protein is CASSNTPYGYTL. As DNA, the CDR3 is TGTGCCAGCAGTAATACACCCTATGGCTACACCCTC.

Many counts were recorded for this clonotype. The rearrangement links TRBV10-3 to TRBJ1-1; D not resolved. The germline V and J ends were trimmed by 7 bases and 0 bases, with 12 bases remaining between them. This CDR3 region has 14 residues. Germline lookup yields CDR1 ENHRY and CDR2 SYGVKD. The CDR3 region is CAIKEGAVNTEAFF. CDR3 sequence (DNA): TGTGCCATCAAGGAGGGCGCGGTGAACACTGAAGCTTTCTTT.

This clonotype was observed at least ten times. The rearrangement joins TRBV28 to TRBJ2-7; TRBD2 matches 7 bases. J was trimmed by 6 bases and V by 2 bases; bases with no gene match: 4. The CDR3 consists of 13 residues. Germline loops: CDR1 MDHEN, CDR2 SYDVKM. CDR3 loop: CASSLAREGEQYF. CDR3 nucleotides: TGTGCCAGCAGTTTAGCCAGGGAGGGCGAGCAGTACTTC.

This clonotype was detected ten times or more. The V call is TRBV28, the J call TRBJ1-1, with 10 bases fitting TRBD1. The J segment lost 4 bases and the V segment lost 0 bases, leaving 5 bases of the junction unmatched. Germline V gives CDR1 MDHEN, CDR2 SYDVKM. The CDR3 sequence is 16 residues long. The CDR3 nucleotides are TGTGCCAGCAGTTTATGGACAGGGGGCGAGAGCACTGAAGCTTTCTTT. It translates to CASSLWTGGESTEAFF.